One sample yielded the 28 T cell receptor beta chains listed below, sequenced in a study of T cell responses to AZD1222 COVID-19 vaccine. Clones were sequenced by immunoSEQ multiplex PCR, and TCRdb holds only the in-frame ones, with some missing. This sample carries under 85,000 clones, roughly 87% of them seen once, and the ten largest clones take more than 5%. This specimen consisted of peripheral blood, obtained on day 0 of MenACWY control vaccination. The receptors come from an adult in good health.

The CDR3 nucleotides are TGTGCCAGCAGCCGGACAGGGATCAATGAGCAGTTCTTC. Protein product: CASSRTGINEQFF. The chain is built from TRBV14 and TRBJ2-1; 8 bases agree with TRBD1. After removal of 4 bases from V and 6 bases from J, the junction contained 2 bases not matched to a gene. The germline V gene encodes CDR1 SGHDN and CDR2 FVKESK. This CDR3 is built from 13 residues.

The chain joins TRBV24-1 to TRBJ1-2; 8 bases line up with TRBD1. The CDR3 is made up of 15 amino acids. With V trimmed by 4 bases and J by 5 bases, 8 bases remained unmatched. In germline, CDR1 is KGHDR, CDR2 SFDVKD. The CDR3 sequence is CATSEGGQEWYGYTF. The CDR3 nucleotides are TGTGCCACCAGTGAGGGGGGACAGGAGTGGTATGGCTACACCTTC.

The chain recombines TRBV5-8 with TRBJ2-1; no firm D call. The V and J ends lost 2 bases and 0 bases respectively, with 9 bases between them. This CDR3 comprises 15 residues. The germline V gene has CDR1 SGHTS and CDR2 YDEGEE. DNA for the CDR3: TGTGCCAGCAGCTTTGACATGCCCTCCTACAATGAGCAGTTCTTC. It codes for CASSFDMPSYNEQFF.

This clone was seen a single time. V gene TRBV7-2 combines with J gene TRBJ1-1; no clear D. Germline assignment: CDR1 SGHTA and CDR2 FQGNSA. This CDR3 contains 11 residues. V was cut by 3 bases and J by 4 bases, with 3 bases left in between. CDR3 residues: CASSFITEAFF. In DNA form, the CDR3 reads TGTGCCAGCAGCTTTATCACTGAAGCTTTCTTT.

The V call is TRBV7-9, the J call TRBJ1-2; D possibly corresponds to TRBD1 (5 bases). V was pared by 1 base and J by 4 bases, with 10 bases between. CDR3 length: 14 amino acids. Germline CDR1 reads SEHNR; CDR2 reads FQNEAQ (reference sequence). DNA for the CDR3: TGTGCCAGCAGCTTAGAGGGGAGATTCTATGGCTACACCTTC. Its protein product is CASSLEGRFYGYTF.

The chain has TRBV6-2 or TRBV6-3 and TRBJ2-2; 10 bases line up with TRBD1. The CDR3 covers 16 residues. With 5 bases clipped from V and 3 bases from J, the junction kept 6 bases outside the gene matches. Germline V gives CDR1 MNHEY, CDR2 SVGEGT. The CDR3 spells CASSPRGTGDTGELFF. CDR3 bases: TGTGCCAGCAGTCCGCGGGGGACAGGGGACACCGGGGAGCTGTTTTTT.

J is TRBJ1-1 and V is TRBV15; D may be TRBD1 (5 bases). V shed 1 base and J shed 6 bases, with 12 bases lying between them. CDR3 length: 14 amino acids. Germline V gene lookup returns CDR1 LNHNV and CDR2 YYDKDF (reference sequence). The CDR3 DNA reads TGTGCCACCAGCAGAGGGACACAAGGAGCTGAAGCTTTCTTT. Translated: CATSRGTQGAEAFF.

The chain has TRBV9 and TRBJ2-1; TRBD2 might be the D (6 bases). The CDR3 is 16 residues long. CDR1 SGDLS and CDR2 YYNGEE come from the germline V gene. Trimming took 0 bases from V and 6 from J, leaving 16 bases between them. The CDR3 sequence is CASSVGTGVASNEQFF. The CDR3 bases are TGTGCCAGCAGCGTAGGAACGGGGGTTGCTTCCAATGAGCAGTTCTTC.

This sequence joins TRBV19 and TRBJ1-1; D ambiguous. CDR3 length equals 13 residues. Trimming took off 6 bases at V and 2 bases at J, with 10 bases between the two ends. The germline CDR1 and CDR2 sequences are LNHDA and SQIVND (reference sequence). The CDR3, as DNA: TGTGCCAGTAGGTCTCGGGATAACACTGAAGCTTTCTTT. Translating it yields CASRSRDNTEAFF.

V usage is TRBV19 and J usage is TRBJ2-3; D is possibly TRBD1 (6 bases). The length of the CDR3 is 15 residues. The germline V and J ends were trimmed by 5 bases and 0 bases, with 12 bases remaining between them. Germline CDR1 and CDR2: LNHDA and SQIVND (reference sequence). The CDR3 sequence is CASSPQGLSTDTQYF. As DNA, the CDR3 is TGTGCCAGTAGTCCTCAGGGGTTAAGCACAGATACGCAGTATTTT.

The chain employs TRBV7-8 and TRBJ2-7; 10 nucleotides agree with TRBD1. There are 15 residues in the CDR3. The germline V gene has CDR1 SGHVS and CDR2 FQNEAQ. The V gene end was trimmed by 5 bases and the J gene end by 4 bases; junction bases not matched to a gene: 8. The DNA of the CDR3 is TGTGCCAGCAGCCCGGGGGGGACAGGGGTTTACGAGCAGTACTTC. Protein product: CASSPGGTGVYEQYF.

The chain has TRBV6-2 or TRBV6-3 and TRBJ1-2; no definite D call. CDR3 length equals 13 residues. CDR1 MNHEY and CDR2 SVGEGT come from the germline V gene. Between the trimmed V and J ends, which lost 5 bases and 8 bases, there was a span of 15 bases. CDR3 bases: TGTGCCAGCAGTGGTCACAGCCTCCTGGGCTACACCTTC. Protein: CASSGHSLLGYTF.

The chain uses TRBV5-5 and TRBJ2-7; weak D call: TRBD1 (6 bases). Trimming removed 0 bases from V and 5 bases from J, with 9 bases in between. Looked up from germline, CDR1 is SGHKS and CDR2 is YYEKEE (reference sequence). CDR3 size: 13 residues. This chain's CDR3 is CASSLVQGNEQYF. CDR3 nucleotides: TGTGCCAGCAGCTTGGTACAGGGCAACGAGCAGTACTTC.

The V and J genes are TRBV6-6 and TRBJ2-3; possibly TRBD1 for D (6 bases). Germline V gene sequence: CDR1 MNHNY, CDR2 SVGAGI (reference sequence). This CDR3 is built from 15 residues. The V end was cut by 4 bases, the J end by 1 base, with 12 bases between. The CDR3 DNA is TGTGCCAGCAGTTCCCACAGGGACCGCACAGATACGCAGTATTTT. Protein product: CASSSHRDRTDTQYF.

This clone was counted a few times. The rearrangement joins TRBV11-3 to TRBJ1-6; D unclear. V lost 1 base, J lost 9 bases, and 4 bases lay in between. Germline-derived CDR1 and CDR2 are SGHNT and YENEEA. This CDR3 is 12 amino acids long. The CDR3 DNA reads as TGTGCCAGCAGCTTAGTGGGTTCACCCCTCCACTTT. Translation gives CASSLVGSPLHF.

The chain has TRBV20-1 and TRBJ2-1, with 13 positions matching TRBD2. V shed 3 bases, J shed 6 bases, and the junction held 5 bases outside the gene matches. Per the germline V gene, CDR1 is DFQATT and CDR2 is SNEGSKA (reference sequence). This CDR3 contains 15 residues. Here the CDR3 DNA reads TGCAGTGCTAGTTTAGGGACTAGCGGGGCCAATGAGCAGTTCTTC. This sequence encodes CSASLGTSGANEQFF.

This chain connects TRBV6-1 to TRBJ1-5; 8 bases match TRBD1. Germline CDR1 and CDR2: MNHNS and SASEGT. The trim removed 5 bases at V and 7 bases at J, leaving 10 bases unmatched. The CDR3 covers 15 residues. CDR3 sequence (DNA): TGTGCCAGCAGTTCCATCGACAGGGGAGGACAGCCCCAGCATTTT. Translation: CASSSIDRGGQPQHF.

CDR3 protein: CASSYYPGRPNTEAFF. The CDR3, as DNA: TGTGCCAGCAGTTACTACCCGGGTAGGCCGAACACTGAAGCTTTCTTT. The chain is built from TRBV6-2 or TRBV6-3 and TRBJ1-1, with D hard to call. Germline assignment: CDR1 MNHEY and CDR2 SVGEGT. V dropped 1 base and J dropped 1 base, with 13 bases sitting between them. The CDR3 has 16 amino acids.

The chain combines TRBV4-2 with TRBJ2-7; 7 positions agree with TRBD1. Trimming took 2 bases from V and 6 from J; bases not matched to a gene: 7. CDR3 length: 14 amino acids. Germline V gene sequence: CDR1 LGHNA, CDR2 YNFKEQ. In nucleotides, the CDR3 is TGTGCCAGCAGCCAAACCGACAGGGCGGGCGAGCAGTACTTC. Translated: CASSQTDRAGEQYF.

The chain couples TRBV5-4 to TRBJ2-5; 8 positions match TRBD2. J gave up 2 bases and V 5 bases, and 11 bases lay outside the gene matches. Germline V gene data show CDR1 as SGHNT and CDR2 as YYREEE (reference sequence). CDR3 length equals 16 residues. As DNA, the CDR3 is TGTGCCAGCAGTCCCTCTAGCGGGCCGCAACAAGAGACCCAGTACTTC. Its translation is CASSPSSGPQQETQYF.

The chain recombines TRBV12-3 or TRBV12-4 with TRBJ2-1; D gene uncertain. The germline V and J ends were trimmed by 6 bases and 5 bases, with 8 bases remaining between them. There are 12 residues in the CDR3. This CDR3 reads CASRRGNNEQFF. CDR3 nucleotide sequence: TGTGCCAGCAGACGTGGGAACAATGAGCAGTTCTTC.

This clone was counted once. The J gene is TRBJ1-3, the V gene TRBV7-2; no reliable D call. This CDR3 region has 15 residues. Germline V gene data show CDR1 as SGHTA and CDR2 as FQGNSA. V dropped 7 bases and J dropped 4 bases, with 17 bases sitting between them. As DNA, the CDR3 is TGTGCCAGCACCCTTATCAGTTATCGGGGAAACACCATATATTTT. As protein: CASTLISYRGNTIYF.

The J gene is TRBJ1-1, the V gene TRBV14, with D maybe TRBD1 (6 bases). V lost 5 bases and J 3 bases, leaving 10 bases between the germline ends. The CDR3 consists of 13 residues. The germline gives CDR1 SGHDN, CDR2 FVKESK. CDR3 residues: CASSLQGYTEAFF. CDR3 nucleotides: TGTGCCAGCAGCTTACAGGGCTACACTGAAGCTTTCTTT. The variable domain in full, completed from reference TRBV14 and TRBJ1-1, reads EAGVTQFPSHSVIEKGQTVTLRCDPISGHDNLYWYRRVMGKEIKFLLHFVKESKQDESGMPNNRFLAERTGGTYSTLKVQPAELEDSGVYFCASSLQGYTEAFFGQGTRLTVV.

The gene calls are TRBV19 and TRBJ2-1, with D possibly being TRBD1 or TRBD2 (5 bases each). Trimming removed 7 bases at V and 5 bases at J, with 18 bases between. The CDR3 consists of 15 residues. Germline V lookup: CDR1 LNHDA, CDR2 SQIVND (reference sequence). CDR3 nucleotide sequence: TGTGCCAGTACCTCCCCCGCGGGCAGGGACAATGAGCAGTTCTTC. This codes for CASTSPAGRDNEQFF. The full variable domain, rest sourced from reference TRBV19 and TRBJ2-1, is DGGITQSPKYLFRKEGQNVTLSCEQNLNHDAMYWYRQDPGQGLRLIYYSQIVNDFQKGDIAEGYSVSREKKESFPLTVTSAQKNPTAFYLCASTSPAGRDNEQFFGPGTRLTVL.

The chain recombines TRBV18 with TRBJ2-3; TRBD2 agrees at 7 bases. Germline-derived CDR1 and CDR2 are KGHSH and LQKENI. V lost 9 bases, J lost 5 bases, and 11 bases stayed unmatched. This CDR3 contains 14 residues. CDR3 in amino acids: CARPPRGVKDTQYF. The CDR3 nucleotides are TGTGCCAGACCCCCACGGGGGGTTAAAGATACGCAGTATTTT.

The V and J genes are TRBV9 and TRBJ1-1, with D tentatively TRBD1 (6 bases). CDR1 and CDR2 (germline): SGDLS, YYNGEE. Trimming pared 3 bases from V and 4 bases from J, leaving 19 bases between. The CDR3 is made up of 16 amino acids. The CDR3, as DNA: TGTGCCAGCAGCGGACTTCCGGGACACGCTAGCACTGAAGCTTTCTTT. Protein product: CASSGLPGHASTEAFF.

In its sample, this clone is medium-sized. The chain carries TRBV2 and TRBJ2-5, with D possibly being TRBD1 or TRBD2 (6 bases each). The CDR3 is made up of 16 amino acids. V shed 2 bases and J shed 5 bases, with 18 bases lying between them. CDR1 and CDR2 from the germline V gene are SNHLY and FYNNEI. The CDR3 loop is CASSEFVGGPQETQYF. CDR3 in DNA: TGTGCCAGCAGTGAATTTGTCGGGGGCCCACAGGAGACCCAGTACTTC.

V is TRBV5-6 and J is TRBJ2-5; D tentatively reads TRBD1 or TRBD2 (5 bases each). The CDR3 extends over 16 amino acids. The V and J ends lost 0 bases and 5 bases respectively, with 17 bases between them. Germline CDR1 reads SGHDT; CDR2 reads YYEEEE. The CDR3 reads CASSLAYGAIIETQYF. The CDR3 nucleotides are TGTGCCAGCAGCTTGGCCTACGGGGCGATTATCGAGACCCAGTACTTC.